A single sample gave rise to the 31 T cell receptor beta chains below, sequenced in a study of T cells after yellow fever vaccination (dated by TCRdb to between 2019 and 2020). The meaning of the sample's treatment or condition label: live attenuated yellow fever vaccine strain. Libraries came from 5' RACE. The run used an Illumina HiSeq 2500. The raw public data were reprocessed by TCRdb itself: fastp quality trimming at Q25, MiXCR clonotype calling, in-frame beta chains only. Each CDR3 protein appears once, grouped with its most common genes and DNA. The sample contains hundreds of thousands of distinct CDR3 sequences, 9% to 15% of them found a single time. The top ten hold about 15% of the sample. Material: PBMCs, obtained on the day of the yellow fever booster vaccination. Receptors were obtained from a young man who received the YFV17D yellow fever vaccine.

This clonotype was observed a few times. The chain has TRBV15 and TRBJ1-4; 7 nucleotides agree with TRBD1. CDR3 length: 16 residues. Germline-derived CDR1 and CDR2 are LNHNV and YYDKDF (reference sequence). J was trimmed by 4 bases and V by 0 bases; bases with no gene match: 5. The chain's CDR3 is CATSRDIQGRNEKLFF. The CDR3, as DNA: TGTGCCACCAGCAGAGACATACAGGGGCGTAATGAAAAACTGTTTTTT.

There are a few counts of this clonotype. The rearrangement joins TRBV20-1 to TRBJ2-7; D may correspond to TRBD1 or TRBD2 (5 bases each). V was trimmed by 4 bases and J by 2 bases, leaving 12 bases between them. CDR1 is DFQATT, CDR2 SNEGSKA, per germline (reference sequence). CDR3 length equals 13 residues. CDR3 sequence: CSATEGWTYEQYF. CDR3 DNA sequence: TGCAGTGCTACCGAGGGGTGGACCTACGAGCAGTACTTC.

This clonotype showed up just a few times. The rearrangement joins TRBV7-9 to TRBJ2-7, with D perhaps TRBD1 (5 bases). Trimming took off 4 bases at V and 6 bases at J, with 13 bases between the two ends. Germline CDR1 and CDR2: SEHNR and FQNEAQ (reference sequence). This CDR3 is 13 amino acids long. The DNA of the CDR3 is TGTGCCAGCAGCTCCCCCAGGGCCGCCGAGCAGTACTTC. It is translated as CASSSPRAAEQYF.

CDR3 DNA sequence: TGTGCCAGCAGCCAAGAGGACAGGGCCACCTACGAGCAGTACTTC. It specifies CASSQEDRATYEQYF. The chain has TRBV4-2 and TRBJ2-7; 8 bases match TRBD1. The CDR3 covers 15 residues. Losses at the gene ends were 0 bases for V and 2 bases for J; bases not matched to a gene: 3. Germline loops: CDR1 LGHNA, CDR2 YNFKEQ.

The V gene is TRBV11-2, the J gene TRBJ2-1; no clear D. Trimming stripped 6 bases from V and 15 bases from J, with 24 bases between. The CDR3 extends over 14 amino acids. Germline V gives CDR1 SGHAT, CDR2 FQNNGV. CDR3 residues: CASSYKPQASGLFF. Written as DNA, the CDR3 is TGTGCCAGCAGTTACAAACCCCAGGCTAGTGGGCTGTTCTTC.

The chain is built from TRBV20-1 and TRBJ2-3; perhaps TRBD1 as D (6 bases). There are 15 residues in the CDR3. Germline loops: CDR1 DFQATT, CDR2 SNEGSKA (reference sequence). V lost 3 bases and J lost 0, with 13 bases in between. The chain's CDR3 is CSASEDRHSTDTQYF. CDR3 DNA sequence: TGCAGTGCTAGCGAGGACAGACATAGCACAGATACGCAGTATTTT.

V is TRBV2 and J is TRBJ2-5; 8 bases match TRBD1. CDR1 and CDR2 from the germline V gene are SNHLY and FYNNEI. The CDR3 is 14 amino acids. The V gene end was trimmed by 9 bases and the J gene end by 5 bases; junction bases not matched to a gene: 11. The CDR3 DNA follows: TGTGCCAGTAAGGAGGCAGGGGGCCTTGAGACCCAGTACTTC. Translated: CASKEAGGLETQYF.

This clonotype was seen more than once but under ten times. The chain carries TRBV20-1 and TRBJ2-7; weak D call: TRBD2 (5 bases). The V gene's germline CDR1 is DFQATT and CDR2 SNEGSKA (reference sequence). With 3 bases removed from V and 4 bases from J, the gap between germline ends came to 7 bases. The CDR3 is made up of 11 amino acids. The CDR3 sequence: CSASEGYEQYF. CDR3 nucleotide sequence: TGCAGTGCTAGTGAGGGATACGAGCAGTACTTC.

This clonotype was detected a few times. CDR3 in amino acids: CASSLQDSPNAQYF. CDR3 coding DNA: TGTGCCAGCAGCTTGCAAGACTCGCCCAACGCGCAGTATTTT. The chain combines TRBV5-6 with TRBJ2-3; D not certain. Per germline, CDR1 SGHDT and CDR2 YYEEEE. The CDR3 totals 14 residues. V lost 1 base to trimming and J lost 10 bases, with 16 bases between them.

This clonotype occurred a few times. The chain links TRBV20-1 to TRBJ2-1; D is uncertain. This CDR3 has 12 residues. Germline V gene sequence: CDR1 DFQATT, CDR2 SNEGSKA (reference sequence). V was trimmed by 0 bases and J by 7 bases, leaving 7 bases between them. DNA for the CDR3: TGCAGTGCTAGAGATGTCAGGAATGAGCAGTTCTTC. It encodes CSARDVRNEQFF.

The chain uses TRBV19 and TRBJ2-3, with D possibly TRBD2 on 5 matching bases. V was cut by 6 bases and J by 0 bases, with 22 bases left in between. The CDR3 extends over 18 amino acids. Germline CDR1 LNHDA, CDR2 SQIVND (reference sequence). The CDR3: CASRGGFLPLSSTDTQYF. In DNA form, the CDR3 reads TGTGCCAGTAGGGGCGGGTTTCTTCCTCTCTCTAGCACAGATACGCAGTATTTT.

This clonotype was seen only once. This chain joins TRBV4-1 and TRBJ2-2, with no clear D. The CDR3 sequence is 14 residues long. The ends were cut back, 4 bases at V and 5 bases at J, with 11 bases in the middle. Germline CDR1 is MGHRA and CDR2 is YSYEKL. The CDR3 loop reads CASSLHQGTGELFF. The CDR3 nucleotides are TGCGCCAGCAGCCTCCACCAAGGGACCGGGGAGCTGTTTTTT.

The chain carries TRBV12-3 or TRBV12-4 and TRBJ1-1, with D hard to call. Deletions cut 1 base from V and 9 bases from J, with 9 bases between. CDR3 length: 12 amino acids. CDR3 residues: CASSLGQAKAFF. The CDR3 DNA sequence: TGTGCCAGCAGTTTAGGGCAGGCCAAAGCTTTCTTT.

The chain uses TRBV20-1 and TRBJ1-5; D unclear. The V end was cut by 7 bases, the J end by 0 bases, with 10 bases between. CDR1 and CDR2 from the germline V gene are DFQATT and SNEGSKA (reference sequence). This CDR3 has 13 residues. CDR3 protein: CSVTTNSNQPQHF. The CDR3 DNA follows: TGCAGTGTCACAACCAATAGCAATCAGCCCCAGCATTTT.

This clonotype was seen repeatedly, ten times or more. This chain links TRBV20-1 with TRBJ2-5, with D possibly TRBD1 on 6 matching bases. Germline V CDR1 and CDR2: DFQATT, SNEGSKA (reference sequence). CDR3 length: 14 amino acids. V dropped 1 base and J dropped 0 bases, with 9 bases sitting between them. The DNA for the CDR3 is TGCAGTGCTAGAGGAGGGGGAAACCAAGAGACCCAGTACTTC. This encodes CSARGGGNQETQYF.

This clonotype has only a few counts. The CDR3 region has the DNA TGTGCCAGCTCGCCAAACGGGGAGGGCTACACCTTC. It specifies CASSPNGEGYTF. The chain has TRBV18 and TRBJ1-2; unclear D gene. The ends were cut back, 6 bases at V and 8 bases at J, with 13 bases in the middle. The CDR3 is 12 residues long. The germline V gene has CDR1 KGHSH and CDR2 LQKENI.

This clonotype was seen ten or more times. This chain connects TRBV4-3 to TRBJ2-7; D is ambiguous. Germline loops: CDR1 LGHNA, CDR2 YSLEER. V dropped 1 base and J dropped 6 bases, with 10 bases sitting between them. The CDR3 has 13 residues. The CDR3 bases are TGCGCCAGCAGCCAAGGACCGGGCCTCGAGCAGTACTTC. This sequence encodes CASSQGPGLEQYF.

The table lists this clonotype with a few counts. The chain combines TRBV9 with TRBJ2-7, with a possible D match to TRBD1 (6 bases). With 0 bases removed from V and 2 bases from J, the gap between germline ends came to 15 bases. The CDR3 is 16 amino acids. The germline V gene encodes CDR1 SGDLS and CDR2 YYNGEE. The CDR3 region has the DNA TGTGCCAGCAGCGTAGGCTTTGGACAGAAAGCCTACGAGCAGTACTTC. Translating it yields CASSVGFGQKAYEQYF.

This clonotype was counted between two and nine times. The chain couples TRBV27 to TRBJ1-3; D possibly corresponds to TRBD1 (5 bases). Germline CDR1 and CDR2: MNHEY and SMNVEV (reference sequence). V dropped 6 bases and J dropped 0 bases, with 12 bases sitting between them. This CDR3 spans 15 amino acids. The CDR3 is CASRGLSNSGNTIYF. The CDR3 coding sequence is TGTGCCAGCAGGGGGCTAAGTAACTCTGGAAACACCATATATTTT.

V and J are TRBV20-1 and TRBJ2-3; 7 nucleotides agree with TRBD2. Germline V gene data show CDR1 as DFQATT and CDR2 as SNEGSKA (reference sequence). The CDR3 runs 18 residues. V lost 0 bases to trimming and J lost 4 bases; unmatched junction nucleotides: 16. The DNA of the CDR3 is TGCAGTGCTAGAGATTTCGCTAGCGGCACCCTGGGGGCAGATACGCAGTATTTT. This sequence encodes CSARDFASGTLGADTQYF.

This clonotype has just a few counts. This may stem from a read error, because a much larger clone lies one nucleotide away. This chain links TRBV7-2 with TRBJ2-7, with no clear D. CDR1 SGHTA and CDR2 FQGNSA come from the germline V gene. V was clipped by 3 bases and J by 3 bases, with 3 bases between them. The CDR3 is 11 amino acids. The CDR3 nucleotides are TGTGCCAGCAGCTTCTACTACGAGCAGTACTTC. Translating it yields CASSFYYEQYF. The full variable domain, with the rest looked up from reference TRBV7-2 and TRBJ2-7, is GAGVSQSPSNKVTEKGKDVELRCDPISGHTALYWYRQSLGQGLEFLIYFQGNSAPDKSGLPSDRFSAERTGGSVSTLTIQRTQQEDSAVYLCASSFYYEQYFGPGTRLTVT.

The rearrangement joins TRBV5-1 to TRBJ2-1; D is uncertain. The germline V gene has CDR1 SGHRS and CDR2 YFSETQ. The V end lost 0 bases, the J end lost 8 bases, and 15 bases lay between the germline ends. The length of the CDR3 is 15 residues. The CDR3: CASSLVNPTGDEQFF. The CDR3 DNA reads TGCGCCAGCAGCTTGGTCAACCCAACCGGCGATGAGCAGTTCTTC.

This clonotype was recorded a few times. The genes are TRBV9 and TRBJ2-1, with 8 bases lining up with TRBD1. The CDR3 runs to 14 residues. Germline lookup yields CDR1 SGDLS and CDR2 YYNGEE. The V and J ends lost 4 bases and 6 bases, in that order; junction bases with no gene match: 6. The CDR3 loop reads CASSWDRMVNEQFF. The CDR3 nucleotides read TGTGCCAGCAGCTGGGACAGGATGGTCAATGAGCAGTTCTTC. Looking up the rest from reference TRBV9 and TRBJ2-1 gives the full variable domain: DSGVTQTPKHLITATGQRVTLRCSPRSGDLSVYWYQQSLDQGLQFLIQYYNGEERAKGNILERFSAQQFPDLHSELNLSSLELGDSALYFCASSWDRMVNEQFFGPGTRLTVL.

This rearrangement joins TRBV6-2 or TRBV6-3 to TRBJ2-1; 11 bases map to TRBD2. Germline values: CDR1 MNHEY, CDR2 SVGEGT. The CDR3 sequence is 19 residues long. Losses at the gene ends were 0 bases for V and 7 bases for J; bases not matched to a gene: 14. CDR3: CASSYSYLRLAGSGNEQFF. CDR3 sequence (DNA): TGTGCCAGCAGTTACTCATATTTAAGACTAGCGGGGTCGGGGAATGAGCAGTTCTTC.

This chain links TRBV5-1 with TRBJ2-1; D is perhaps TRBD2 (5 bases). Germline V gives CDR1 SGHRS, CDR2 YFSETQ. There are 14 residues in the CDR3. Deletions cut 6 bases from V and 4 bases from J, with 14 bases between. The CDR3 loop reads CASTPEVQYNEQFF. The DNA for the CDR3 is TGCGCCAGCACCCCGGAGGTGCAGTACAATGAGCAGTTCTTC.

CDR3 residues: CASSQGTGLVQPQHF. CDR3 sequence (DNA): TGTGCCAGCAGCCAAGGAACAGGGTTAGTGCAGCCCCAGCATTTT. This chain joins TRBV3-1 and TRBJ1-5, with D maybe TRBD1 (6 bases). This CDR3 spans 15 amino acids. V was clipped by 1 base and J by 7 bases, with 14 bases between them. CDR1 and CDR2 (germline): LGHDT, YNNKEL (reference sequence). Full variable domain (missing parts from reference TRBV3-1 and TRBJ1-5): DTAVSQTPKYLVTQMGNDKSIKCEQNLGHDTMYWYKQDSKKFLKIMFSYNNKELIINETVPNRFSPKSPDKAHLNLHINSLELGDSAVYFCASSQGTGLVQPQHFGDGTRLSIL.

The V call is TRBV4-3, the J call TRBJ2-7; TRBD1 aligns across 10 bases. The CDR3 extends over 15 amino acids. Unmatched junction bases numbered 3, after V lost 0 bases and J lost 4 bases. Per germline, CDR1 LGHNA and CDR2 YSLEER. CDR3 DNA: TGCGCCAGCAGCCAAGAATTGGACAGGGGGTACGAGCAGTACTTC. It yields the protein CASSQELDRGYEQYF.

This clonotype was observed many times. The chain carries TRBV3-1 and TRBJ1-1, with D perhaps matching TRBD1 (5 bases). Germline CDR1 LGHDT, CDR2 YNNKEL (reference sequence). V gave up 8 bases and J gave up 5 bases, with 12 bases separating them. The CDR3 is 12 residues long. CDR3 sequence (DNA): TGTGCCAGCCGCGCGGGGGGGACTGAAGCTTTCTTT. Its protein is CASRAGGTEAFF. The entire variable domain, with the rest obtained from reference TRBV3-1 and TRBJ1-1, is as follows: DTAVSQTPKYLVTQMGNDKSIKCEQNLGHDTMYWYKQDSKKFLKIMFSYNNKELIINETVPNRFSPKSPDKAHLNLHINSLELGDSAVYFCASRAGGTEAFFGQGTRLTVV.

A few counts support this clonotype. This chain uses TRBV6-1 with TRBJ2-3, with 8 bases identical to TRBD2. The CDR3 has 17 amino acids. Germline V lookup: CDR1 MNHNS, CDR2 SASEGT. The V and J ends lost 6 bases and 4 bases, in that order; junction bases with no gene match: 15. The CDR3 is CASSRAGSGSFPDTQYF. The CDR3 DNA reads as TGTGCCAGCAGCCGAGCGGGGAGCGGGAGTTTTCCAGATACGCAGTATTTT.

The chain's CDR3 is CAISEQGRYNEQFF. Written as DNA, the CDR3 is TGTGCCATCAGTGAACAGGGACGGTACAATGAGCAGTTCTTC. J is TRBJ2-1 and V is TRBV10-3, with D maybe TRBD1 (6 bases). This CDR3 contains 14 residues. The V end lost 3 bases, the J end lost 4 bases, and 10 bases lay between the germline ends. CDR1 is ENHRY and CDR2 is SYGVKD in the germline V gene.

The J gene is TRBJ2-1, the V gene TRBV12-3 or TRBV12-4, with TRBD1 matching 9 bases. V lost 5 bases, J lost 10 bases, and 15 bases stayed unmatched. CDR3 length equals 16 residues. The CDR3 bases are TGTGCCAGCAGTGTCTCCCCGGGACAGGGATCACAAGAGCAGTTCTTC. It is translated as CASSVSPGQGSQEQFF.